This TCR beta chain was identified during a study of shared clonotypes between healthy human individuals. Deep-level settings were used for running the assay. This table comes from immunoSEQ multiplex PCR, and its TCRdb copy is limited to in-frame clones, with some not included. The data show about 580,000 clones, with about 98% seen just once and 0.25% to 0.35% held by the top ten. Study results and limitations: The naive CD4 repertoires of several donors were compared, and approximately 5.3% of clonotypes were shared. Clonotype sharing among donors was thought likely to change with sequencing depth.

CD45RO-negative CD8 cells positively selected for CCR7 made up the naive population, which excluded terminally differentiated effector memory CD45RA+ cells. As concerns this clone: Its target is unknown.

The CDR3 totals 13 residues. After removal of 7 bases from V and 4 bases from J, the junction contained 7 bases not matched to a gene. Per germline, CDR1 SQVTM and CDR2 ANQGSEA. The clonotype was recovered from a man aged 25-40 years in good health. The sequencing sample was made of naive CD8+ T cells sorted from blood. The V call is TRBV29-1, the J call TRBJ2-7, with 10 bases lining up with TRBD1. This CDR3 reads CSAGTGDVYEQYF. In DNA, the CDR3 is TGCAGCGCGGGGACAGGGGACGTTTACGAGCAGTACTTC.